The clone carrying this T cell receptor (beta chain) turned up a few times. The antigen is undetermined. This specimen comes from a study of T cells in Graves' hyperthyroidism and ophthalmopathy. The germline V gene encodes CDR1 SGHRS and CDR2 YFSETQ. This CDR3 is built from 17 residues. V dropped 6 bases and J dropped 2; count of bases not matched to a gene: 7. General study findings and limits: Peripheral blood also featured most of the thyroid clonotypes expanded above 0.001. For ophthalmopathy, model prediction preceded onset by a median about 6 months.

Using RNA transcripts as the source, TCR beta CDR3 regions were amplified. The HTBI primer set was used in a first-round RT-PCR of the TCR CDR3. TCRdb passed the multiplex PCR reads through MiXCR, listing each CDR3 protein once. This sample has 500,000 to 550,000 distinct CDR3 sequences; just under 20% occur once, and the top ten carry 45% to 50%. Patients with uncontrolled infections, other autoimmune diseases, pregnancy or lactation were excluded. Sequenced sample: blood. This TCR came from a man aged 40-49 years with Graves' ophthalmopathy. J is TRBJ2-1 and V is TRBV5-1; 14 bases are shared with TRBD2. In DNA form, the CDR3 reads TGCGCCAGCACCCGAGTGACTAGCGGGGGGGCCTACAATGAGCAGTTCTTC. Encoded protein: CASTRVTSGGAYNEQFF.